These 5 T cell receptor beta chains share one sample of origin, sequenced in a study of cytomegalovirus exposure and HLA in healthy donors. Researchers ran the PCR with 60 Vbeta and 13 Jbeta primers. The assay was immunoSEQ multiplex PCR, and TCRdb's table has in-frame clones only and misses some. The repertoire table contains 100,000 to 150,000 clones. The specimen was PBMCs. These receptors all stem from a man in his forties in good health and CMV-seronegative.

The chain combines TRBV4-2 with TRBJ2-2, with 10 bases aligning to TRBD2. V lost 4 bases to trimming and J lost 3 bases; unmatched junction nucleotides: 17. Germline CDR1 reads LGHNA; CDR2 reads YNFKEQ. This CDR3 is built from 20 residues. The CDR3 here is CASSPLGLAGVPVDTGELFF. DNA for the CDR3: TGTGCCAGCAGCCCCCTCGGGCTAGCGGGAGTACCTGTGGACACCGGGGAGCTGTTTTTT.

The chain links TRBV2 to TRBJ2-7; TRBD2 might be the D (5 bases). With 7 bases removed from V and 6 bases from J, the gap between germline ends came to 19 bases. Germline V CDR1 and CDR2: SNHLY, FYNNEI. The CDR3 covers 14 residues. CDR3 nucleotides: TGTGCCAGCACGGTCTCCCGGGGTCGGGCCGAGCAGTACTTC. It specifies CASTVSRGRAEQYF.

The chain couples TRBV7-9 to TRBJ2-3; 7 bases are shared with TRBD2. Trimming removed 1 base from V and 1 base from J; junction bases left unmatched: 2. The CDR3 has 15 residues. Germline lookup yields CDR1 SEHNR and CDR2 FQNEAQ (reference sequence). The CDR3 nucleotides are TGTGCCAGCAGCTTAGTGGCGGGAGGCACAGATACGCAGTATTTT. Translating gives CASSLVAGGTDTQYF.

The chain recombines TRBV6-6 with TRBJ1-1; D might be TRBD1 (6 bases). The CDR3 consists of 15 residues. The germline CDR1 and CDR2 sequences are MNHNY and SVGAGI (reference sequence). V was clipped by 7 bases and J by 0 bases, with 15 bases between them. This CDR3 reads CASIMDSNMNTEAFF. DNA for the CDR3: TGTGCCAGCATCATGGACAGCAACATGAACACTGAAGCTTTCTTT.

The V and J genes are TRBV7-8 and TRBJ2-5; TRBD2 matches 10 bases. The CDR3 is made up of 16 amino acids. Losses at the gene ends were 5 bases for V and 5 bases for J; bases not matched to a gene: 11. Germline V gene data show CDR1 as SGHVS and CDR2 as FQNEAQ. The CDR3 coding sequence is TGTGCCAGCAGCCCCCGGGCTAGCGGGAGTAGGGAGACCCAGTACTTC. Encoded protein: CASSPRASGSRETQYF.